This TCR beta chain is drawn from a study of CD8 T cells in ankylosing spondylitis. Study results and caveats: Before this, some motif variants had been reported in reactive arthritis synovial fluid and blood. The authors found the disease-linked clones to be CD8+ and relatively rare in peripheral blood. Made up of about eight highly homologous variants, a TCR beta motif appeared characteristic of ankylosing spondylitis blood.

This clonotype was picked up many times. Its specificity is unknown. CDR3 length: 13 amino acids. The trim removed 5 bases at V and 12 bases at J, leaving 10 bases unmatched. As the method for making TCR beta libraries, quantitative 5'-RACE with molecular barcodes was used. TCRdb reanalysed the 5' RACE reads using MiXCR and keeps one entry per CDR3 protein. The sample records approximately 500,000 distinct CDR3 sequences, over 9.5% being singletons. The chain has TRBV12-3 or TRBV12-4 and TRBJ2-1; 7 positions agree with TRBD2. This receptor was identified in a male donor with ankylosing spondylitis. Material for sequencing was blood, either unsorted or a sorted T cell fraction (not recorded which). In DNA, the CDR3 is TGTGCCAGCAGTCCAAGCGAAGGGAGGGCGCAGTTCTTC. Translating it yields CASSPSEGRAQFF.